These 28 T cell receptor beta chains came from one sample sequenced in a study of blood T cells in healthy people across ages (dated by TCRdb to about 2015). The library relied on 5' RACE. Sequencing used an Illumina HiSeq 2500. The second PCR ran for roughly 7 to 12 cycles and used a J-beta primer mix along with a sample-barcoded 5' primer. TCRdb's own reprocessing of the public reads used fastp at Q25 and MiXCR and kept productive beta chains. Rows merge per CDR3 protein into single entries with the most common DNA and genes. For this sample there are over a million distinct CDR3 sequences; 35% to 45% appear just once. Of the sample, around 8% falls within the top ten clones. Sequenced input: blood. Receptor source: a woman between 18 and 29 years old in good health.

This clonotype was observed at least ten times. The chain uses TRBV12-3 or TRBV12-4 and TRBJ2-7; no clear D gene. V lost 5 bases and J lost 0, with 8 bases in between. CDR3 length: 13 amino acids. DNA for the CDR3: TGTGCCAGCAGTCGGGCCCTCTCCTACGAGCAGTACTTC. It yields the protein CASSRALSYEQYF.

This clonotype was seen a handful of times. The V and J genes are TRBV3-1 and TRBJ2-1; possible D gene TRBD2, 6 bases. The V gene lost 3 bases and the J gene lost 11 bases, with 11 bases spanning the gap. The CDR3 consists of 12 residues. Germline values: CDR1 LGHDT, CDR2 YNNKEL (reference sequence). The CDR3 DNA is TGTGCCAGCAGCCACCAGGGACTCAAGCAGTTCTTC. It is translated as CASSHQGLKQFF.

This clonotype was counted a few times. The rearrangement links TRBV11-2 to TRBJ2-7, with D perhaps TRBD2 (6 bases). Germline loops: CDR1 SGHAT, CDR2 FQNNGV. V was clipped by 2 bases and J by 0 bases, with 11 bases between them. This CDR3 region has 15 residues. Here the CDR3 reads CASSLLASSSYEQYF. The CDR3 region has the DNA TGTGCCAGCAGCTTACTAGCGAGTAGCTCCTACGAGCAGTACTTC.

This clonotype was picked up a small number of times. This chain joins TRBV20-1 and TRBJ2-2; the D call may be TRBD1 or TRBD2 (5 bases each). Between the trimmed V and J ends, which lost 3 bases and 4 bases, there was a span of 12 bases. Germline CDR1 DFQATT, CDR2 SNEGSKA (reference sequence). The CDR3 is made up of 14 amino acids. The CDR3 DNA is TGCAGTGCTAGTTCGGGGCCCGGCACCGGGGAGCTGTTTTTT. Translation: CSASSGPGTGELFF.

In its sample, this clonotype was seen a few times. The chain links TRBV7-2 to TRBJ2-7, with 9 bases identical to TRBD2. The CDR3 totals 14 residues. Germline V lookup: CDR1 SGHTA, CDR2 FQGNSA. The V segment lost 2 bases and the J segment 3 bases; nucleotides outside the gene matches: 2. In DNA form, the CDR3 reads TGTGCCAGCAGCTTAAGGACTAGCGTCTACGAGCAGTACTTC. It translates to CASSLRTSVYEQYF.

This clonotype has only a few counts. The chain joins TRBV2 to TRBJ2-3; D is perhaps TRBD1 (6 bases). V shed 4 bases and J shed 14 bases, with 13 bases lying between them. Germline CDR1 is SNHLY and CDR2 is FYNNEI. This CDR3 contains 11 residues. CDR3 coding DNA: TGTGCCAGCAGTGCACCGGGACAATGGTATTTT. Protein: CASSAPGQWYF.

The chain combines TRBV11-2 with TRBJ2-7; D is possibly TRBD2 (7 bases). The CDR3 loop spans 13 amino acids. Trimming left V 8 bases short and J 6 bases short, with 17 bases between. Germline values: CDR1 SGHAT, CDR2 FQNNGV. Here the CDR3 DNA reads TGTGCCAGCCTGGGGGGGGCCCCATTCGAGCAGTACTTC. Translated, it gives CASLGGAPFEQYF.

J is TRBJ2-3 and V is TRBV7-9; D may be TRBD1 or TRBD2 (6 bases each). V dropped 2 bases and J dropped 2 bases, with 17 bases sitting between them. CDR3 size: 17 residues. Germline V lookup: CDR1 SEHNR, CDR2 FQNEAQ (reference sequence). The CDR3 region has the DNA TGTGCCAGCAGCTTAAGTAGGGGGGCCTTGTTCACAGATACGCAGTATTTT. It codes for CASSLSRGALFTDTQYF. The full variable domain, its missing parts supplied by reference TRBV7-9 and TRBJ2-3, is DTGVSQNPRHKITKRGQNVTFRCDPISEHNRLYWYRQTLGQGPEFLTYFQNEAQLEKSRLLSDRFSAERPKGSFSTLEIQRTEQGDSAMYLCASSLSRGALFTDTQYFGPGTRLTVL.

This clonotype was observed at least ten times. The genes are TRBV28 and TRBJ2-7; D gene uncertain. V was shortened by 2 bases and J by 2 bases, with 10 bases between the two germline ends. There are 14 residues in the CDR3. Germline V gene sequence: CDR1 MDHEN, CDR2 SYDVKM. CDR3 in DNA: TGTGCCAGCAGTTTAGTCGGGCAACCCTACGAGCAGTACTTC. Protein sequence: CASSLVGQPYEQYF. The complete variable domain, with remaining parts taken from reference TRBV28 and TRBJ2-7, reads DVKVTQSSRYLVKRTGEKVFLECVQDMDHENMFWYRQDPGLGLRLIYFSYDVKMKEKGDIPEGYSVSREKKERFSLILESASTNQTSMYLCASSLVGQPYEQYFGPGTRLTVT.

The chain is built from TRBV12-3 or TRBV12-4 and TRBJ1-5; 9 bases agree with TRBD1. The ends lost 8 bases at V and 3 bases at J; junction bases unmatched: 8. The CDR3 has 15 amino acids. The CDR3 sequence: CASGHRDRVNQPQHF. CDR3 nucleotide sequence: TGTGCCAGCGGGCACCGGGACAGGGTCAATCAGCCCCAGCATTTT.

V gene TRBV29-1 combines with J gene TRBJ2-7; D could derive from TRBD1 or TRBD2 (7 bases each). Per germline, CDR1 SQVTM and CDR2 ANQGSEA. V was pared by 7 bases and J by 5 bases, with 18 bases between. The CDR3 is 13 residues long. CDR3 region: CSAQGGKRNEQYF. The CDR3 DNA reads as TGCAGCGCCCAGGGGGGGAAGAGGAACGAGCAGTACTTC.

This clonotype has just a few counts. The rearrangement links TRBV20-1 to TRBJ1-2; 7 positions match TRBD1. Germline CDR1 reads DFQATT; CDR2 reads SNEGSKA (reference sequence). This CDR3 spans 12 amino acids. With 6 bases clipped from V and 2 bases from J, the junction kept 3 bases outside the gene matches. CDR3 loop: CSAWDSNYGYTF. The CDR3 coding sequence is TGCAGTGCCTGGGACAGCAACTATGGCTACACCTTC.

The V call is TRBV20-1, the J call TRBJ2-1; a possible D gene is TRBD2 (6 bases). V dropped 3 bases and J dropped 1 base, with 16 bases sitting between them. Germline assignment: CDR1 DFQATT and CDR2 SNEGSKA (reference sequence). There are 16 residues in the CDR3. The CDR3 nucleotides read TGCAGTGCTAGGGGCTCTGGGCGGGGATCCTACAATGAGCAGTTCTTC. This gives the protein CSARGSGRGSYNEQFF.

In this sample, this clonotype turned up a few times. The rearrangement uses TRBV5-1 and TRBJ2-3, with TRBD2 identical over 7 bases. In germline, CDR1 is SGHRS, CDR2 YFSETQ. J gave up 3 bases and V 2 bases, and 12 bases lay outside the gene matches. The CDR3 is made up of 17 amino acids. The DNA for the CDR3 is TGCGCCAGCAGCTTCGGTTCGGCGGGAGTAGGAACAGATACGCAGTATTTT. Encoded protein: CASSFGSAGVGTDTQYF.

The genes are TRBV20-1 and TRBJ2-1; perhaps D is TRBD1 or TRBD2 (5 bases each). V shed 5 bases and J shed 5 bases, with 19 bases lying between them. Germline V gene data show CDR1 as DFQATT and CDR2 as SNEGSKA (reference sequence). This CDR3 comprises 15 residues. CDR3 loop: CSALAGTVRHNEQFF. Here the CDR3 DNA reads TGCAGTGCTCTCGCCGGGACGGTGCGTCACAATGAGCAGTTCTTC.

The chain uses TRBV30 and TRBJ1-2; no firm D call. The CDR3 extends over 13 amino acids. The germline CDR1 and CDR2 sequences are GTSNPN and SVGIG (reference sequence). Trimming stripped 3 bases from V and 7 bases from J, with 15 bases between. In DNA form, the CDR3 reads TGTGCCTGGAGGGAGAATGGATTGAGTGGCTACACCTTC. Protein sequence: CAWRENGLSGYTF. The full variable domain, with the rest looked up from reference TRBV30 and TRBJ1-2, is SQTIHQWPATLVQPVGSPLSLECTVEGTSNPNLYWYRQAAGRGLQLLFYSVGIGQISSEVPQNLSASRPQDRQFILSSKKLLLSDSGFYLCAWRENGLSGYTFGSGTRLTVV.

The chain is built from TRBV27 and TRBJ1-6; no clear D. Germline CDR1 MNHEY, CDR2 SMNVEV (reference sequence). The CDR3 loop spans 16 amino acids. Deletions cut 5 bases from V and 1 base from J, with 12 bases between. The CDR3 here is CASSTITGSYNSPLHF. CDR3 nucleotide sequence: TGTGCCAGCAGTACGATTACCGGTTCCTATAATTCACCCCTCCACTTT.

CDR3 sequence reads: CASSFPLAGGNNEQYF. The CDR3 nucleotides are TGTGCCAGCAGCTTTCCGCTAGCGGGAGGTAACAATGAGCAGTACTTC. This sequence joins TRBV7-9 and TRBJ2-1, with 11 bases aligning to TRBD2. TRBJ2-7 matches the DNA end more closely, so the J call is doubtful. CDR1 is SEHNR and CDR2 is FQNEAQ in the germline V gene (reference sequence). The CDR3 covers 16 residues.

With respect to this clonotype: This clone may be a read error of a much larger clone one base away. This chain links TRBV6-5 with TRBJ1-5; 10 nucleotides match TRBD1. Germline values: CDR1 MNHEY, CDR2 SVGAGI. The CDR3 consists of 13 residues. The CDR3 region is CASRDRGTQPRHF. For the CDR3, the DNA is TGTGCCAGCAGGGACAGGGGGACTCAGCCCCGGCATTTT.

This clonotype has more than one count but fewer than ten. The chain is built from TRBV9 and TRBJ2-1, with D tentatively TRBD2 (5 bases). Germline V lookup: CDR1 SGDLS, CDR2 YYNGEE. Trimming removed 4 bases from V and 4 bases from J, with 15 bases in between. The CDR3 has 15 amino acids. As DNA, the CDR3 is TGTGCCAGCAGCACGGGGATAAGGGAATACAATGAGCAGTTCTTC. It codes for CASSTGIREYNEQFF.

There are a few counts of this clonotype. This chain joins TRBV12-3 or TRBV12-4 and TRBJ1-6, with D perhaps TRBD1 (5 bases). V lost 2 bases, J lost 8 bases, and 10 bases lay in between. The CDR3 consists of 14 residues. The CDR3 bases are TGTGCCAGCAGTTTATTCCAGGGTGATTCACCCCTCCACTTT. Translating gives CASSLFQGDSPLHF.

The rearrangement uses TRBV3-1 and TRBJ2-1; 7 positions agree with TRBD2. The CDR3 contains 17 residues. Germline V gene data show CDR1 as LGHDT and CDR2 as YNNKEL (reference sequence). Germline trimming cut 0 bases from V and 6 bases from J; bases unmatched to any gene: 11. The CDR3 nucleotides read TGTGCCAGCAGCCAAGACGGCGGGAGCCTTTGGATCAATGAGCAGTTCTTC. It yields the protein CASSQDGGSLWINEQFF.

The chain joins TRBV4-1 to TRBJ1-2; D is undetermined. The ends were cut back, 4 bases at V and 4 bases at J, with 16 bases in the middle. The CDR3 has 15 amino acids. Germline V gene data show CDR1 as MGHRA and CDR2 as YSYEKL. The CDR3 sequence: CASSPREGGSYGYTF. The CDR3 DNA is TGCGCCAGCAGCCCTAGAGAGGGCGGCTCCTATGGCTACACCTTC.

Concerning this clonotype: Since a much larger clone is just one base distant, this may be a read error. The chain couples TRBV9 to TRBJ1-1; no reliable D call. Trimming removed 4 bases from V and 3 bases from J, with 4 bases in between. Germline CDR1 is SGDLS and CDR2 is YYNGEE. The CDR3 length is 11 residues. Here the CDR3 DNA reads TGTGCCAGCAGCCCTCACACTGAAGCTTTCTTT. Translation: CASSPHTEAFF.

In its sample, this clonotype was seen a few times. This CDR3 reads CASRGLAGVKTQYF. CDR3 in DNA: TGTGCCAGCAGAGGACTAGCGGGAGTTAAGACCCAGTACTTC. The chain uses TRBV2 and TRBJ2-5; 13 bases are shared with TRBD2. V gave up 6 bases and J gave up 6 bases; unmatched junction bases: 4. The CDR3 spans 14 residues. The V gene's germline CDR1 is SNHLY and CDR2 FYNNEI.

The J gene is TRBJ2-5, the V gene TRBV10-2; 7 bases match TRBD2. V was clipped by 6 bases and J by 0 bases; unmatched bases: 7. Germline V lookup: CDR1 WSHSY, CDR2 SAAADI. This CDR3 contains 15 residues. The CDR3 DNA follows: TGCGCCAGCAGAAACAGCGGGACGTACCAAGAGACCCAGTACTTC. It codes for CASRNSGTYQETQYF.

V and J are TRBV11-2 and TRBJ2-7; D remains unclear. The CDR3 runs 14 residues. Per the germline V gene, CDR1 is SGHAT and CDR2 is FQNNGV. Trimming cost V 0 bases and J 2 bases, with 8 bases left between them. The CDR3 DNA is TGTGCCAGCAGCTTAGATTTGGCTACCTACGAGCAGTACTTC. As protein: CASSLDLATYEQYF.

This chain joins TRBV12-3 or TRBV12-4 and TRBJ2-1; 9 bases agree with TRBD1. The CDR3 sequence is 15 residues long. The trim removed 4 bases at V and 7 bases at J, leaving 8 bases unmatched. The CDR3 sequence: CASSWTGQGSNEQFF. CDR3 nucleotides: TGTGCCAGCAGTTGGACGGGACAGGGTAGTAATGAGCAGTTCTTC.